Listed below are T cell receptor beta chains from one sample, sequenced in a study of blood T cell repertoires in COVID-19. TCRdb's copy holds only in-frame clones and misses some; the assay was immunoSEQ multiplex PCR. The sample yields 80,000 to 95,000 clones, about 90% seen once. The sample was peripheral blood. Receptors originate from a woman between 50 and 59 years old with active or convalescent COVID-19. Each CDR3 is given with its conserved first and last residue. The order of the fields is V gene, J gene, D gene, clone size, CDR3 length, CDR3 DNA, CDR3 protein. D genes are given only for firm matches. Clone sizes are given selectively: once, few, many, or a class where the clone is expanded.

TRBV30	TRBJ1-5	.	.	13	TGTGCCTGGAGTCGGGGGAACAATCAGCCCCAGCATTTT	CAWSRGNNQPQHF
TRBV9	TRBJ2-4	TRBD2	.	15	TGTGCCAGCAGCGGGCGAGGGGAGGGGATGAACATTCAGTACTTC	CASSGRGEGMNIQYF
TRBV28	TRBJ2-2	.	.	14	TGTGCCAGCAGCCCGGGGGAGAACACCGGGGAGCTGTTTTTT	CASSPGENTGELFF
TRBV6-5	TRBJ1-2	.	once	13	TGTGCCAGCAGTTACCCCGGAGGAAATGGCTACACCTTC	CASSYPGGNGYTF
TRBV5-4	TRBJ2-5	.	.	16	TGTGCCAGCAGCTTTTCTTCTCTAGGAATCGAAGAGACCCAGTACTTC	CASSFSSLGIEETQYF
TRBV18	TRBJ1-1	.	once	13	TGTGCCAGCTCACCGGGACAGAACACTGAAGCTTTCTTT	CASSPGQNTEAFF
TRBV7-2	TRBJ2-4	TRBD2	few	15	TGTGCCAGCAGCCCGTTTGGAGCGGGGAAGAACATTCAGTACTTC	CASSPFGAGKNIQYF
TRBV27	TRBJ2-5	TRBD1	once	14	TGTGCCAGCAGTAGGGTGGGACAGAAAGAGACCCAGTACTTC	CASSRVGQKETQYF
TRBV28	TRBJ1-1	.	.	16	TGTGCCAGCACCCCCCTCCCCAGGGTGGGGTACACTGAAGCTTTCTTT	CASTPLPRVGYTEAFF
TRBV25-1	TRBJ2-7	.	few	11	TGTGCCAGCAGTGGCTATAGCGAGCAGTACTTC	CASSGYSEQYF
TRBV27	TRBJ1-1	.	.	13	TGTGCCAGCAGTTTATCCATGAACACTGAAGCTTTCTTT	CASSLSMNTEAFF
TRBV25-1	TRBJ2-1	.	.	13	TGTGCCAGCAGTTGGGCAGGGATCAATGAGCAGTTCTTC	CASSWAGINEQFF
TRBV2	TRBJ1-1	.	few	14	TGTGCCAGCAGTGAAACAGGGCTGAACACTGAAGCTTTCTTT	CASSETGLNTEAFF
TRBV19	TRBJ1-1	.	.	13	TGTGCCAGTAGCCCGACAGTGAACACTGAAGCTTTCTTT	CASSPTVNTEAFF
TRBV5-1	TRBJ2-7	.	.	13	TGCGCCAGCAGCAGATTGAGCTCCTACGAGCAGTACTTC	CASSRLSSYEQYF
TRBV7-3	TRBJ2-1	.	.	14	TGTGCCAGCAGCCCCCCCGGGTCCTACAATGAGCAGTTCTTC	CASSPPGSYNEQFF
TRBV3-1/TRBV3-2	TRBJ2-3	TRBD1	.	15	TGTGCCAGCAGCCAAGATAGGGGGCCCACAGATACGCAGTATTTT	CASSQDRGPTDTQYF
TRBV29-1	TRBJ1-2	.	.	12	TGCAGCGTTGAAGTATACGGAGGCGGCTACACCTTC	CSVEVYGGGYTF
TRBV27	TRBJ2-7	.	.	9	TGTGCCAATCCTACGAAGCAGTACTTC	CANPTKQYF
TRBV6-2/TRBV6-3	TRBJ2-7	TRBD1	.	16	TGTGCCAGCAGTTACTCTCGGCAGGGGGAAAGCTACGAGCAGTACTTC	CASSYSRQGESYEQYF
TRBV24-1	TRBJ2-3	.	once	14	TGTGCCACCAGTGATTTTGCGGGGACAGATACGCAGTATTTT	CATSDFAGTDTQYF
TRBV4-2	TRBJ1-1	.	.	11	TGTGCCAGCAGGAGGGGCACTGAAGCTTTCTTT	CASRRGTEAFF
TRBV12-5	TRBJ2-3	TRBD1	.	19	TGTGCTAGTGGTTTGGTAGAGGACAGGCAACCCTTTAGCACAGATACGCAGTATTTT	CASGLVEDRQPFSTDTQYF
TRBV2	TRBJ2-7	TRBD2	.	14	TGTGCCAGCAGCCGGGGGGACCACCTATCCGAGCAGTACTTC	CASSRGDHLSEQYF
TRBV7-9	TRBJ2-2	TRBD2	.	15	TGTGCCAGCAGTCGGGAGGGTGGCAACACCGGGGAGCTGTTTTTT	CASSREGGNTGELFF
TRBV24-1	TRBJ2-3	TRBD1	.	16	TGTGCCACCAGTGATTCAAGGACAGGGGACTGGGATACGCAGTATTTT	CATSDSRTGDWDTQYF
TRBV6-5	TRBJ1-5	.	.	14	TGTGCCAGCAGTACGGACAGCCTCAATCAGCCCCAGCATTTT	CASSTDSLNQPQHF
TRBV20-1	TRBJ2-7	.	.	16	TGCAGTGCTAGTACCCTACCCGGGACAAGCGCCTACGAGCAGTACTTC	CSASTLPGTSAYEQYF
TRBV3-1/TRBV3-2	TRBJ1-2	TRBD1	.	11	TGTGCCAGCAGGCGTGACAGGGTTCACACCTTC	CASRRDRVHTF
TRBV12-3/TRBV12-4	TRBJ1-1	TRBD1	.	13	TGTGCCAGCAGTTTAGCGTACAGGGGAGAAGCTTTCTTT	CASSLAYRGEAFF